Following are 9 T cell receptor beta chains from one sample sequenced in a study of T cell responses to AZD1222 COVID-19 vaccine. Measured with immunoSEQ multiplex PCR; TCRdb has only the in-frame clones, and not every one. Of over 130,000 clones in the sample, 85% to 95% were seen once. The sample here was peripheral blood, taken on day 0 of AZD1222 vaccination. Every receptor here comes from an adult in good health.

This chain connects TRBV7-8 to TRBJ1-5; D may be TRBD1 (5 bases). V dropped 2 bases and J dropped 6 bases, with 14 bases sitting between them. The germline V gene has CDR1 SGHVS and CDR2 FQNEAQ. This CDR3 has 15 residues. CDR3 nucleotide sequence: TGTGCCAGCAGCTTAAAGTTCCAGGGCGGTCAGCCCCAGCATTTT. Translating it yields CASSLKFQGGQPQHF. Complete variable domain (other parts from reference TRBV7-8 and TRBJ1-5): GAGVSQSPRYKVAKRGQDVALRCDPISGHVSLFWYQQALGQGPEFLTYFQNEAQLDKSGLPSDRFFAERPEGSVSTLKIQRTQQEDSAVYLCASSLKFQGGQPQHFGDGTRLSIL.

The chain has TRBV14 and TRBJ1-1; TRBD1 might be the D (6 bases). The CDR3 consists of 13 residues. The germline V and J ends were trimmed by 4 bases and 8 bases, with 14 bases remaining between them. Germline V lookup: CDR1 SGHDN, CDR2 FVKESK. In DNA form, the CDR3 reads TGTGCCAGCAGCCCGGGACACTGGATGGAAGCTTTCTTT. This codes for CASSPGHWMEAFF.

The gene calls are TRBV6-5 and TRBJ1-2; 11 nucleotides line up with TRBD1. Looked up from germline, CDR1 is MNHEY and CDR2 is SVGAGI. V was pared by 6 bases and J by 1 base, with 1 base of the junction left unmatched. This CDR3 contains 14 residues. The CDR3 protein is CASRGTGGNYGYTF. The DNA for the CDR3 is TGTGCCAGCAGAGGGACAGGGGGTAACTATGGCTACACCTTC.

The chain employs TRBV18 and TRBJ2-7; D unclear. Trimming took 3 bases from V and 6 from J, leaving 12 bases between them. This CDR3 is built from 13 residues. CDR1 is KGHSH and CDR2 is LQKENI in the germline V gene. CDR3 in amino acids: CASSPGVRIEQYF. The CDR3 coding sequence is TGTGCCAGCTCACCCGGCGTCCGAATCGAGCAGTACTTC.

The J gene is TRBJ2-3, the V gene TRBV27, with TRBD2 identical over 8 bases. V gave up 4 bases and J gave up 1 base; unmatched junction bases: 1. The germline CDR1 and CDR2 sequences are MNHEY and SMNVEV (reference sequence). The CDR3 spans 14 residues. The CDR3 DNA is TGTGCCAGCAGTTCGACTAGCGGCACAGATACGCAGTATTTT. Protein sequence: CASSSTSGTDTQYF.

The chain carries TRBV19 and TRBJ1-2; D remains ambiguous. The germline gives CDR1 LNHDA, CDR2 SQIVND (reference sequence). The CDR3 sequence is 16 residues long. V was clipped by 3 bases and J by 3 bases, with 17 bases between them. CDR3 sequence (DNA): TGTGCCAGTAGTATCGGTGGCGGTCCTAGTGACTATGGCTACACCTTC. Amino acids: CASSIGGGPSDYGYTF.

V usage is TRBV2 and J usage is TRBJ2-3; no clear D. The CDR3 has 13 residues. V lost 3 bases to trimming and J lost 2 bases, with 6 bases between them. Per the germline V gene, CDR1 is SNHLY and CDR2 is FYNNEI. CDR3 sequence reads: CASSDRITDTQYF. The CDR3 coding sequence is TGTGCCAGCAGTGATCGTATCACAGATACGCAGTATTTT. The whole variable domain, filled in from reference TRBV2 and TRBJ2-3, reads EPEVTQTPSHQVTQMGQEVILRCVPISNHLYFYWYRQILGQKVEFLVSFYNNEISEKSEIFDDQFSVERPDGSNFTLKIRSTKLEDSAMYFCASSDRITDTQYFGPGTRLTVL.

V and J are TRBV7-2 and TRBJ2-7; weak D call: TRBD2 (5 bases). Between the trimmed V and J ends, which lost 2 bases and 7 bases, there was a span of 12 bases. The CDR3 loop spans 13 amino acids. The V gene's germline CDR1 is SGHTA and CDR2 FQGNSA. The CDR3 sequence is CASSLILAGEQYF. CDR3 nucleotide sequence: TGTGCCAGCAGCTTAATCCTAGCTGGTGAGCAGTACTTC. Together with reference TRBV7-2 and TRBJ2-7, the CDR3 gives the full variable domain: GAGVSQSPSNKVTEKGKDVELRCDPISGHTALYWYRQSLGQGLEFLIYFQGNSAPDKSGLPSDRFSAERTGGSVSTLTIQRTQQEDSAVYLCASSLILAGEQYFGPGTRLTVT.

The CDR3 DNA is TGCGCCAGCAGCTTGGTAGGGCAGGCAAACACCGGGGAGCTGTTTTTT. The encoded protein is CASSLVGQANTGELFF. The V call is TRBV5-1, the J call TRBJ2-2; no reliable D call. Between the trimmed V and J ends, which lost 0 bases and 2 bases, there was a span of 11 bases. The germline gives CDR1 SGHRS, CDR2 YFSETQ. This CDR3 comprises 16 residues. The full variable domain, rest sourced from reference TRBV5-1 and TRBJ2-2, is KAGVTQTPRYLIKTRGQQVTLSCSPISGHRSVSWYQQTPGQGLQFLFEYFSETQRNKGNFPGRFSGRQFSNSRSEMNVSTLELGDSALYLCASSLVGQANTGELFFGEGSRLTVL.